A single sample is the source of the 24 T cell receptor beta chains below, sequenced in a study of T cell repertoires and HLA-DP antigens. Generated by immunoSEQ multiplex PCR, the TCRdb table keeps only in-frame clones and is missing some. The sample holds about 73,000 clones, around four fifths seen once. These receptors lack a known antigen. Sequencing input: CD4+ T cells from PBMCs. These receptors came from a man aged 60-69 years in good health and CMV-seronegative.

This rearrangement joins TRBV19 to TRBJ1-6; 8 bases match TRBD1. This CDR3 is 15 amino acids long. The germline V gene encodes CDR1 LNHDA and CDR2 SQIVND (reference sequence). With V trimmed by 3 bases and J by 7 bases, 5 bases remained unmatched. The CDR3 loop is CASSIDRQGNSPLHF. The CDR3 DNA reads as TGTGCCAGTAGTATTGACAGACAGGGGAATTCACCCCTCCACTTT.

This chain connects TRBV7-6 to TRBJ2-6; TRBD1 might be the D (6 bases). Trimming left V 11 bases short and J 0 bases short, with 17 bases between. The CDR3 runs 16 residues. Germline V gene sequence: CDR1 SGHVS, CDR2 FNYEAQ. DNA for the CDR3: TGTGCCCGAGTAGGACAGCTTCGCTCTGGGGCCAACGTCCTGACTTTC. Translated: CARVGQLRSGANVLTF.

This sequence joins TRBV4-3 and TRBJ2-3; TRBD2 matches 10 bases. Germline CDR1 is LGHNA and CDR2 is YSLEER. The length of the CDR3 is 18 residues. The ends lost 0 bases at V and 2 bases at J; junction bases unmatched: 8. The CDR3 protein is CASSQDKASGGYTDTQYF. The CDR3 DNA reads TGCGCCAGCAGCCAAGATAAGGCTAGCGGGGGTTACACAGATACGCAGTATTTT.

The CDR3 sequence is CASSLRGNSPLHF. The CDR3 coding sequence is TGTGCCAGCTCACTCAGGGGTAATTCACCCCTCCACTTT. The chain has TRBV18 and TRBJ1-6; maybe TRBD1 (6 bases). The CDR3 spans 13 residues. The germline V and J ends were trimmed by 4 bases and 6 bases, with 7 bases remaining between them. Germline V gene sequence: CDR1 KGHSH, CDR2 LQKENI.

In this sample, this clone turned up once. This sequence joins TRBV29-1 and TRBJ1-5; TRBD1 matches 7 bases. This CDR3 region has 13 residues. J was trimmed by 4 bases and V by 3 bases; bases with no gene match: 3. Germline CDR1 and CDR2: SQVTM and ANQGSEA. The CDR3, as DNA: TGCAGCGTTGATCCAGGGGGGAATCAGCCCCAGCATTTT. Its protein product is CSVDPGGNQPQHF.

This clone was found a few times. The chain employs TRBV19 and TRBJ1-1; D possibly corresponds to TRBD1 (6 bases). V dropped 4 bases and J dropped 1 base, with 7 bases sitting between them. This CDR3 is built from 13 residues. The germline gives CDR1 LNHDA, CDR2 SQIVND (reference sequence). CDR3 nucleotides: TGTGCCAGTAGTAGGACAGCGAACACTGAAGCTTTCTTT. Amino acids: CASSRTANTEAFF.

The rearrangement joins TRBV19 to TRBJ2-3, with unresolved D. Trimming removed 3 bases at V and 4 bases at J, with 5 bases between. Germline CDR1 is LNHDA and CDR2 is SQIVND (reference sequence). CDR3 size: 12 residues. CDR3 nucleotide sequence: TGTGCCAGTAGTATCCGAGCAGATACGCAGTATTTT. This translates into CASSIRADTQYF.

This clone was seen a few times. The gene calls are TRBV15 and TRBJ1-1; the D gene is possibly TRBD1 (6 bases). Germline values: CDR1 LNHNV, CDR2 YYDKDF (reference sequence). The CDR3 consists of 17 residues. The germline V and J ends were trimmed by 0 bases and 4 bases, with 18 bases remaining between them. CDR3 DNA: TGTGCCACCAGCAGAGACCGCGTCCAGGGGACCCTCACTGAAGCTTTCTTT. Amino acid sequence: CATSRDRVQGTLTEAFF.

The chain combines TRBV7-2 with TRBJ1-2; D may be TRBD1 (6 bases). CDR1 is SGHTA and CDR2 is FQGNSA in the germline V gene. CDR3 size: 13 residues. V dropped 5 bases and J dropped 4 bases, with 11 bases sitting between them. CDR3 residues: CASSQDSPYGYTF. In DNA form, the CDR3 reads TGTGCCAGCAGCCAGGACAGCCCCTATGGCTACACCTTC.

The chain couples TRBV7-9 to TRBJ2-7; TRBD1 agrees at 7 bases. The CDR3 totals 14 residues. V was clipped by 4 bases and J by 3 bases; unmatched bases: 6. The V gene's germline CDR1 is SEHNR and CDR2 FQNEAQ (reference sequence). CDR3 loop: CASSSAGTVYEQYF. In nucleotides, the CDR3 is TGTGCCAGCAGCTCAGCCGGGACAGTCTACGAGCAGTACTTC.

This clone was counted once. The chain joins TRBV7-8 to TRBJ2-2; D is ambiguous. CDR3 length equals 12 residues. Germline assignment: CDR1 SGHVS and CDR2 FQNEAQ. The V end lost 2 bases, the J end lost 4 bases, and 2 bases lay between the germline ends. The CDR3 reads CASSLTTGELFF. In DNA, the CDR3 is TGTGCCAGCAGCTTAACCACCGGGGAGCTGTTTTTT.

The J gene is TRBJ1-2, the V gene TRBV4-3; D is unclear. With 0 bases removed from V and 4 bases from J, the gap between germline ends came to 12 bases. Germline CDR1 reads LGHNA; CDR2 reads YSLEER. The CDR3 has 15 residues. The CDR3 nucleotides read TGCGCCAGCAGCCAAGATTTTACGAACCCCTATGGCTACACCTTC. As protein: CASSQDFTNPYGYTF.

The chain recombines TRBV6-1 with TRBJ1-1; weak D call: TRBD1 (5 bases). This CDR3 has 14 amino acids. CDR1 and CDR2 (germline): MNHNS, SASEGT. Trimming removed 4 bases from V and 1 base from J, with 10 bases in between. The CDR3 reads CASSAPGANTEAFF. The CDR3 region has the DNA TGTGCCAGCAGTGCCCCCGGGGCGAACACTGAAGCTTTCTTT.

This clone was counted a single time. The chain links TRBV18 to TRBJ1-6; D may be TRBD1 (5 bases). The V end was cut by 3 bases, the J end by 6 bases, with 9 bases between. The CDR3 consists of 14 residues. Germline V lookup: CDR1 KGHSH, CDR2 LQKENI. The DNA for the CDR3 is TGTGCCAGCTCACCCAGGGACTCTAATTCACCCCTCCACTTT. Translating gives CASSPRDSNSPLHF.

The genes are TRBV7-2 and TRBJ1-2; TRBD1 might be the D (6 bases). V was trimmed by 3 bases and J by 4 bases, leaving 12 bases between them. Germline V gives CDR1 SGHTA, CDR2 FQGNSA. CDR3 length equals 14 residues. CDR3 region: CASSFSRDTYGYTF. The CDR3, as DNA: TGTGCCAGCAGCTTCTCCCGGGACACCTATGGCTACACCTTC.

The V call is TRBV6-6, the J call TRBJ2-5; no reliable D call. The germline V gene encodes CDR1 MNHNY and CDR2 SVGAGI (reference sequence). The CDR3 runs 15 residues. V lost 0 bases and J 0 bases, leaving 8 bases between the germline ends. This CDR3 is CASSYSGLNQETQYF. CDR3 nucleotides: TGTGCCAGCAGTTACTCGGGGTTAAACCAAGAGACCCAGTACTTC.

This sequence joins TRBV10-3 and TRBJ2-7, with 9 bases lining up with TRBD2. The V segment lost 6 bases and the J segment 7 bases; nucleotides outside the gene matches: 7. Germline CDR1 reads ENHRY; CDR2 reads SYGVKD. This CDR3 has 13 amino acids. The CDR3 reads CAISIAGVGEQYV. DNA for the CDR3: TGTGCCATCAGCATAGCGGGAGTGGGGGAGCAGTACGTC.

With respect to this clone: Given a much more abundant clone one base away, this may be a read error. The genes are TRBV5-6 and TRBJ2-1; TRBD1 or TRBD2 may be the D gene (6 bases each). The CDR3 is made up of 13 amino acids. Trimming pared 9 bases from V and 15 bases from J, leaving 25 bases between. Germline loops: CDR1 SGHDT, CDR2 YYEEEE. The CDR3 DNA reads as TGTGCCAACATCCGATACAGGGAGGCCTCTCGGTTCTTC. Its translation: CANIRYREASRFF.

CDR3 DNA sequence: TGTGCCAGCTCATCGGTCTCTGGAAACACCATATATTTT. Its protein product is CASSSVSGNTIYF. The rearrangement uses TRBV18 and TRBJ1-3; D ambiguous. Between the trimmed V and J ends, which lost 5 bases and 0 bases, there was a span of 5 bases. Germline CDR1 KGHSH, CDR2 LQKENI. The CDR3 consists of 13 residues.

The CDR3 sequence: CASSLYRRGEETQYF. In DNA, the CDR3 is TGTGCCAGCAGCTTGTATAGGCGGGGGGAAGAGACCCAGTACTTC. The chain has TRBV5-6 and TRBJ2-5; 8 nucleotides agree with TRBD2. Germline CDR1 SGHDT, CDR2 YYEEEE. The CDR3 spans 15 residues. V trimming: 1 base; J trimming: 3 bases; junction bases outside the gene matches: 5.

The chain uses TRBV6-6 and TRBJ2-6; 9 positions agree with TRBD1. CDR1 MNHNY and CDR2 SVGAGI come from the germline V gene (reference sequence). The CDR3 loop spans 16 amino acids. The V gene end was trimmed by 7 bases and the J gene end by 2 bases; junction bases not matched to a gene: 6. DNA for the CDR3: TGTGCCAGCAACCCGGGACAGGGAACTGGGGCCAACGTCCTGACTTTC. Encoded protein: CASNPGQGTGANVLTF.

The chain is built from TRBV7-2 and TRBJ2-1, with D perhaps matching TRBD1 or TRBD2 (5 bases each). CDR1 is SGHTA and CDR2 is FQGNSA in the germline V gene. V dropped 5 bases and J dropped 6 bases, with 14 bases sitting between them. The CDR3 loop spans 14 amino acids. The CDR3 loop is CASSPQTGPNEQFF. Written as DNA, the CDR3 is TGTGCCAGCAGCCCACAGACGGGGCCCAATGAGCAGTTCTTC.

This sequence joins TRBV4-3 and TRBJ2-3; D gene uncertain. In germline, CDR1 is LGHNA, CDR2 YSLEER. The V gene lost 7 bases and the J gene lost 4 bases, with 9 bases spanning the gap. The CDR3 contains 12 residues. The CDR3 DNA reads TGCGCCAGCACCTACTCGGCAGATACGCAGTATTTT. Its translation is CASTYSADTQYF.

The rearrangement joins TRBV9 to TRBJ1-1; D gene ambiguous. Trimming removed 3 bases from V and 10 bases from J, with 16 bases in between. Germline V gene lookup returns CDR1 SGDLS and CDR2 YYNGEE. This CDR3 contains 13 residues. The CDR3 DNA follows: TGTGCCAGCAGCGAGATGACCGTAGGGTCAGCTTTCTTT. Its protein is CASSEMTVGSAFF.